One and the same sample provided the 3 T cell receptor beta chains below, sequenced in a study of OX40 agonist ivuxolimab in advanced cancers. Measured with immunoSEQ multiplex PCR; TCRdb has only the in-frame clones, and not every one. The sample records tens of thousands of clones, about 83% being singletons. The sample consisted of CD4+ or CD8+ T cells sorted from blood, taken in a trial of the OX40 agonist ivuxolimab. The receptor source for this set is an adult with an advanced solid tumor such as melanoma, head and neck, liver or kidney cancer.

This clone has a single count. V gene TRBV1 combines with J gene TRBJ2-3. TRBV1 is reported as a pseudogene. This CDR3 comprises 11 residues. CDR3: CTSRVTDTQYF. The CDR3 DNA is TGCACCAGCAGAGTCACAGATACGCAGTATTTT.

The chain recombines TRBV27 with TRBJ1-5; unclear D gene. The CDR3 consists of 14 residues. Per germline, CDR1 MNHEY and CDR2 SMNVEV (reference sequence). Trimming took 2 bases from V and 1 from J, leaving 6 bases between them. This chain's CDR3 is CASSLVASNQPQHF. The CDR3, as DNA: TGTGCCAGCAGTTTAGTGGCCAGCAATCAGCCCCAGCATTTT.

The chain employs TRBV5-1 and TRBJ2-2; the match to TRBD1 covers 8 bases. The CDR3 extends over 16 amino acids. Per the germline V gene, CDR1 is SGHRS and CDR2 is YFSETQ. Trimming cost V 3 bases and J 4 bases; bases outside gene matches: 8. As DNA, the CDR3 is TGCGCCAGCAGCTATCAGGGGGCGCCTAGCACCGGGGAGCTGTTTTTT. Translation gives CASSYQGAPSTGELFF. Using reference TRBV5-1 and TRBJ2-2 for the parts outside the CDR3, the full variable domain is KAGVTQTPRYLIKTRGQQVTLSCSPISGHRSVSWYQQTPGQGLQFLFEYFSETQRNKGNFPGRFSGRQFSNSRSEMNVSTLELGDSALYLCASSYQGAPSTGELFFGEGSRLTVL.